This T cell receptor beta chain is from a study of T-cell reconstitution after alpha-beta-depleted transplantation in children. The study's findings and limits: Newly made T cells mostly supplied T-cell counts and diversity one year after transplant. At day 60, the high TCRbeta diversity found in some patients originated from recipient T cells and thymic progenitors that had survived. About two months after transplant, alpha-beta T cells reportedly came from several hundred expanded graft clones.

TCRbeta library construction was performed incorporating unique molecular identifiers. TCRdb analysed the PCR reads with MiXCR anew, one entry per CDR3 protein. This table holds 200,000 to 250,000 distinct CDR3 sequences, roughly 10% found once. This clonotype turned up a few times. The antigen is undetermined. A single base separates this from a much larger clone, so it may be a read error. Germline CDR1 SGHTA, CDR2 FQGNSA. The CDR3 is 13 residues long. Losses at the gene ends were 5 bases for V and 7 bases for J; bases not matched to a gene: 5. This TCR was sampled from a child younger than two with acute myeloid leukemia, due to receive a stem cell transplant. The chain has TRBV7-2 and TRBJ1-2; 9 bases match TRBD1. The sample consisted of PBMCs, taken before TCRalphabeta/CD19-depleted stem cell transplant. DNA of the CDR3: TGTGCCAGCAGCCCCGGGACAGGGATTGGCTACACCTTC. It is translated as CASSPGTGIGYTF. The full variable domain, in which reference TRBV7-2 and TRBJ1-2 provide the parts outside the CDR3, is GAGVSQSPSNKVTEKGKDVELRCDPISGHTALYWYRQSLGQGLEFLIYFQGNSAPDKSGLPSDRFSAERTGGSVSTLTIQRTQQEDSAVYLCASSPGTGIGYTFGSGTRLTVV.